This entry concerns a single T cell receptor beta chain. These data come from a study of blood T cell repertoires in COVID-19. V lost 5 bases and J lost 10, with 14 bases in between. The CDR3 totals 12 residues. Germline loops: CDR1 ENHRY, CDR2 SYGVKD. The protocol was immunoSEQ multiplex PCR, while the TCRdb copy is restricted to in-frame clones and leaves out a portion. The profile shows approximately 140,000 clones, approximately 78% of them singletons. This sequence was found in a human donor with acute or convalescent COVID-19. The donor label of this sample is uncertain. The J gene is TRBJ1-1, the V gene TRBV10-3; no clear D. Specimen: peripheral blood. The CDR3 loop reads CAISRREEGAFF. DNA for the CDR3: TGTGCCATCAGTCGTAGGGAAGAGGGAGCTTTCTTT.